The 24 T cell receptor beta chains below come from one sample, sequenced in a study of cytomegalovirus exposure and HLA in healthy donors. Generated by immunoSEQ multiplex PCR, the TCRdb table keeps only in-frame clones and is missing some. The sample comprises more than 150,000 clones, 80% to 85% of which are singletons, and 2.8% rests with the top ten. Sequencing was done on a sample of PBMCs. The source is a woman aged 18-29 years in good health and CMV-seropositive.

The chain joins TRBV4-2 to TRBJ1-6; 7 nucleotides agree with TRBD1. The CDR3 loop spans 18 amino acids. Germline V lookup: CDR1 LGHNA, CDR2 YNFKEQ. After removal of 0 bases from V and 7 bases from J, the junction contained 12 bases not matched to a gene. The CDR3 here is CASSQDRAGTAQNSPLHF. DNA of the CDR3: TGTGCCAGCAGCCAAGATAGGGCGGGGACAGCCCAGAATTCACCCCTCCACTTT.

V usage is TRBV9 and J usage is TRBJ1-1; no clear D gene. Trimming removed 0 bases from V and 3 bases from J, with 12 bases in between. CDR3 length: 15 amino acids. Germline CDR1 SGDLS, CDR2 YYNGEE. The CDR3 spells CASSVELLGDTEAFF. The CDR3 nucleotides read TGTGCCAGCAGCGTAGAATTATTGGGCGACACTGAAGCTTTCTTT.

The genes are TRBV11-2 and TRBJ1-2; D gene unclear. The CDR3 runs to 14 residues. The V end was cut by 0 bases, the J end by 8 bases, with 13 bases between. Germline V gene lookup returns CDR1 SGHAT and CDR2 FQNNGV. The CDR3 protein is CASSLDRTGKGYTF. In DNA, the CDR3 is TGTGCCAGCAGCTTAGATCGCACGGGAAAGGGCTACACCTTC.

Turning to this clone: Its ends do not fully match the called genes, so a read error is possible. Other DNA sequences in the sample encode the same CDR3. V usage is TRBV7-2 and J usage is TRBJ2-7; TRBD2 is a possible D gene (5 bases). This CDR3 is 13 amino acids long. Looked up from germline, CDR1 is SGHTA and CDR2 is FQGNSA. The CDR3 nucleotides read TGTGCCAGCAGGGAGCAGACTACCTACGAGCAATACTTC. Protein sequence: CASREQTTYEQYF.

The table lists this clone with a few counts. The V call is TRBV7-9, the J call TRBJ1-2; a possible D gene is TRBD1 (6 bases). CDR1 is SEHNR and CDR2 is FQNEAQ in the germline V gene (reference sequence). Between the trimmed V and J ends, which lost 1 base and 4 bases, there was a span of 10 bases. CDR3 length: 14 amino acids. CDR3 in amino acids: CASSLGGQIYGYTF. CDR3 DNA: TGTGCCAGCAGCTTAGGAGGACAGATCTATGGCTACACCTTC.

This clone was counted a single time. J is TRBJ1-5 and V is TRBV27; 7 bases map to TRBD1. V was clipped by 10 bases and J by 2 bases; unmatched bases: 5. Germline CDR1 reads MNHEY; CDR2 reads SMNVEV (reference sequence). The CDR3 length is 13 residues. CDR3 nucleotides: TGTGCCACCTCAGGACAGGGCAATCAGCCCCAGCATTTT. Translating gives CATSGQGNQPQHF.

The chain recombines TRBV7-8 with TRBJ1-5; tentative D call: TRBD1 (5 bases). The ends were cut back, 0 bases at V and 5 bases at J, with 14 bases in the middle. The CDR3 sequence is 16 residues long. CDR1 and CDR2 (germline): SGHVS, FQNEAQ. The CDR3 bases are TGTGCCAGCAGCTTAGCGGGCCAGGGATCCCATCAGCCCCAGCATTTT. Translation: CASSLAGQGSHQPQHF.

The rearrangement joins TRBV29-1 to TRBJ2-1; TRBD2 agrees at 7 bases. Germline loops: CDR1 SQVTM, CDR2 ANQGSEA. V shed 5 bases, J shed 7 bases, and the junction held 8 bases outside the gene matches. The CDR3 runs to 13 residues. The CDR3 DNA sequence: TGCAGCGTTTCCCGGGAGGCGGGGAATGAGCAGTTCTTC. Translation: CSVSREAGNEQFF.

J is TRBJ2-7 and V is TRBV18, with D perhaps TRBD1 (6 bases). CDR3 length: 13 amino acids. Per germline, CDR1 KGHSH and CDR2 LQKENI. Trimming cost V 6 bases and J 3 bases, with 12 bases left between them. The CDR3 bases are TGTGCCAGCTCGCCTCAGGGGAACTACGAGCAGTACTTC. It specifies CASSPQGNYEQYF.

As concerns this clone: The junction departs from the called germline gene at one end, perhaps through a read error. The chain couples TRBV5-4 to TRBJ2-3, with D possibly TRBD2 on 5 matching bases. The germline V gene encodes CDR1 SGHNT and CDR2 YYREEE (reference sequence). The CDR3 has 14 residues. In nucleotides, the CDR3 is TGTGCCAGCAGCTTGCCGGGGAGCACGGATACGCAGTATTTT. Protein product: CASSLPGSTDTQYF.

The chain employs TRBV7-8 and TRBJ2-5, with D uncertain. Trimming removed 4 bases at V and 2 bases at J, with 14 bases between. The germline CDR1 and CDR2 sequences are SGHVS and FQNEAQ. The CDR3 contains 15 residues. CDR3 residues: CASSWSSGQQETQYF. The CDR3, as DNA: TGTGCCAGCAGCTGGAGTTCGGGTCAGCAAGAGACCCAGTACTTC.

The V and J genes are TRBV13 and TRBJ1-3, with unresolved D. Trimming cost V 0 bases and J 3 bases, with 9 bases left between them. Germline V lookup: CDR1 PRHDT, CDR2 FYEKMQ (reference sequence). The CDR3 has 15 residues. The CDR3: CASSLGQNLGNTIYF. CDR3 nucleotides: TGTGCCAGCAGCTTAGGACAGAATCTTGGAAACACCATATATTTT.

This clone was detected a few times. The chain links TRBV6-5 to TRBJ1-1, with TRBD1 identical over 8 bases. Per germline, CDR1 MNHEY and CDR2 SVGAGI. The CDR3 runs to 14 residues. The V gene end was trimmed by 6 bases and the J gene end by 7 bases; junction bases not matched to a gene: 10. The CDR3 DNA reads TGTGCCAGCAGCTCAACCCAGGGGGCCGGTGAAGCTTTCTTT. It yields the protein CASSSTQGAGEAFF.

CDR3 coding DNA: TGCGCCAGCAGCTTCGTCCAGGGGACGCTAAACACTGAAGCTTTCTTT. Translated: CASSFVQGTLNTEAFF. This chain joins TRBV5-1 and TRBJ1-1, with D possibly matching TRBD1 (6 bases). Germline lookup yields CDR1 SGHRS and CDR2 YFSETQ. Trimming removed 2 bases at V and 2 bases at J, with 16 bases between. This CDR3 is built from 16 residues.

The CDR3 sequence is CASSLVATLNTEAFF. DNA for the CDR3: TGCGCCAGCAGCTTGGTAGCGACTCTTAACACTGAAGCTTTCTTT. V gene TRBV5-1 combines with J gene TRBJ1-1, with D unresolved. Per germline, CDR1 SGHRS and CDR2 YFSETQ. Trimming cost V 0 bases and J 2 bases, with 11 bases left between them. The CDR3 runs to 15 residues.

The gene calls are TRBV7-6 and TRBJ2-7, with D possibly TRBD1 on 6 matching bases. The CDR3 extends over 15 amino acids. The germline V gene encodes CDR1 SGHVS and CDR2 FNYEAQ. V lost 4 bases and J 2 bases, leaving 15 bases between the germline ends. DNA of the CDR3: TGTGCCAGCAGCTCAGGATGGACAGCCACCTACGAGCAGTACTTC. This sequence encodes CASSSGWTATYEQYF.

The rearrangement joins TRBV10-1 to TRBJ1-5, with D unresolved. The CDR3 totals 9 residues. From germline, CDR1 is WNHNN and CDR2 SYGVQD (reference sequence). V lost 10 bases to trimming and J lost 5 bases, with 3 bases between them. The CDR3 sequence: CAIDQPQHF. In nucleotides, the CDR3 is TGCGCCATCGATCAGCCCCAGCATTTT.

The J gene is TRBJ1-1, the V gene TRBV6-5; D call uncertain. Deletions cut 4 bases from V and 0 bases from J, with 6 bases between. There are 13 residues in the CDR3. Germline CDR1 is MNHEY and CDR2 is SVGAGI. This CDR3 is CASSSMLNTEAFF. DNA for the CDR3: TGTGCCAGCAGTTCCATGTTGAACACTGAAGCTTTCTTT.

The chain combines TRBV9 with TRBJ2-3; 14 bases fit TRBD2. This CDR3 has 17 residues. The trim removed 4 bases at V and 4 bases at J, leaving 8 bases unmatched. Germline CDR1 is SGDLS and CDR2 is YYNGEE. In nucleotides, the CDR3 is TGTGCCAGCAGCCTCGGACTAGCGGGGGGCGTTGCAGATACGCAGTATTTT. This encodes CASSLGLAGGVADTQYF.

The chain employs TRBV29-1 and TRBJ1-5, with 7 bases fitting TRBD1. Germline V gene data show CDR1 as SQVTM and CDR2 as ANQGSEA. The CDR3 runs 13 residues. V shed 6 bases, J shed 0 bases, and the junction held 2 bases outside the gene matches. The CDR3 is CSVGDSSNQPQHF. CDR3 bases: TGCAGCGTGGGGGACAGTAGCAATCAGCCCCAGCATTTT. Complete variable domain (other parts from reference TRBV29-1 and TRBJ1-5): SAVISQKPSRDICQRGTSLTIQCQVDSQVTMMFWYRQQPGQSLTLIATANQGSEATYESGFVIDKFPISRPNLTFSTLTVSNMSPEDSSIYLCSVGDSSNQPQHFGDGTRLSIL.

V is TRBV5-4 and J is TRBJ2-5; tentatively, D is TRBD1 (6 bases). V lost 2 bases and J lost 2, with 10 bases in between. Germline V CDR1 and CDR2: SGHNT, YYREEE (reference sequence). The CDR3 runs to 14 residues. The CDR3 loop reads CASSFPGVQETQYF. Written as DNA, the CDR3 is TGTGCCAGCAGCTTCCCAGGGGTACAAGAGACCCAGTACTTC.

The V gene is TRBV7-6, the J gene TRBJ1-6; D is ambiguous. From germline, CDR1 is SGHVS and CDR2 FNYEAQ. The CDR3 is made up of 18 amino acids. Between the trimmed V and J ends, which lost 4 bases and 6 bases, there was a span of 22 bases. The CDR3: CASSSGGAGGIRNSPLHF. The DNA for the CDR3 is TGTGCCAGCAGCTCCGGAGGCGCCGGAGGGATTCGTAATTCACCCCTCCACTTT.

This clone was observed many times. CDR3: CASSEAWQTTSPLHF. The CDR3 DNA sequence: TGTGCCAGCAGTGAAGCGTGGCAGACTACCTCACCCCTCCACTTT. The rearrangement joins TRBV6-1 to TRBJ1-6; D unclear. This CDR3 region has 15 residues. V dropped 0 bases and J dropped 10 bases, with 13 bases sitting between them. Germline-derived CDR1 and CDR2 are MNHNS and SASEGT.

The V and J genes are TRBV7-9 and TRBJ2-2, with a possible D match to TRBD1 (5 bases). Trimming took 6 bases from V and 5 from J, leaving 19 bases between them. The germline V gene has CDR1 SEHNR and CDR2 FQNEAQ (reference sequence). This CDR3 contains 16 residues. The CDR3 spells CASSTGAGISTGELFF. The CDR3 DNA sequence: TGTGCCAGCAGTACCGGTGCAGGGATTTCTACCGGGGAGCTGTTTTTT.